The 19 T cell receptor beta chains in this list originate from one sample, sequenced in a study of a mutant IDH1 vaccine in newly diagnosed glioma. TCRdb keeps only in-frame clones here, not all; method: immunoSEQ multiplex PCR. The data show under 45,000 clones, roughly 76% seen once. As for time point: week 5, during vaccination. Doses consisted of 300 ug of mutant IDH1 20-mer peptide each, paired with topical imiquimod. These receptors' targets are unknown. This sample comprised PBMCs, obtained from a glioma patient whose treatment included an IDH1 peptide vaccine. The receptor set was obtained from a man aged 50-60 years with glioma.

The chain uses TRBV25-1 and TRBJ1-2; D gene unclear. The length of the CDR3 is 14 residues. Germline lookup yields CDR1 MGHDK and CDR2 SYGVNS. V lost 3 bases to trimming and J lost 4 bases, with 12 bases between them. The CDR3 sequence is CASSEGGRIYGYTF. As DNA, the CDR3 is TGTGCCAGCAGTGAGGGCGGACGAATCTATGGCTACACCTTC.

The chain joins TRBV7-9 to TRBJ1-2, with 8 bases lining up with TRBD1. This CDR3 spans 13 amino acids. The V and J ends lost 3 bases and 8 bases, in that order; junction bases with no gene match: 5. Germline CDR1 is SEHNR and CDR2 is FQNEAQ (reference sequence). As DNA, the CDR3 is TGTGCCAGCAGCTTGGGACAGGTCGAGGGCTACACCTTC. Its translation is CASSLGQVEGYTF.

The chain combines TRBV4-2 with TRBJ2-1; 9 nucleotides agree with TRBD2. The CDR3 runs 14 residues. CDR1 and CDR2 (germline): LGHNA, YNFKEQ. V lost 4 bases to trimming and J lost 7 bases; unmatched junction nucleotides: 5. CDR3 amino acids: CASSPAGGRNEQFF. As DNA, the CDR3 is TGTGCCAGCAGCCCGGCGGGAGGGAGAAATGAGCAGTTCTTC.

The V gene is TRBV6-5, the J gene TRBJ1-6; possibly TRBD1 for D (5 bases). V was clipped by 6 bases and J by 7 bases, with 13 bases between them. The V gene's germline CDR1 is MNHEY and CDR2 SVGAGI. This CDR3 has 14 amino acids. This CDR3 is CASSIGQGNSPLHF. The CDR3 DNA is TGTGCCAGCAGCATTGGGCAGGGCAATTCACCCCTCCACTTT.

The chain recombines TRBV27 with TRBJ2-3; 7 positions agree with TRBD2. Germline assignment: CDR1 MNHEY and CDR2 SMNVEV (reference sequence). This CDR3 region has 14 residues. J gave up 8 bases and V 2 bases, and 7 bases lay outside the gene matches. In DNA, the CDR3 is TGTGCCAGCAGTTTAGCGGGGGTCCCTGGTACGCAGTATTTT. It specifies CASSLAGVPGTQYF.

The chain is built from TRBV5-1 and TRBJ2-2; no clear D gene. The CDR3 runs to 14 residues. V lost 5 bases and J 3 bases, leaving 11 bases between the germline ends. CDR1 is SGHRS, CDR2 YFSETQ, per germline. DNA of the CDR3: TGCGCCAGCAGTACAATCCCCGACACCGGGGAGCTGTTTTTT. The encoded protein is CASSTIPDTGELFF.

This clone was seen only a few times. The V and J genes are TRBV7-8 and TRBJ2-7; D is uncertain. Per germline, CDR1 SGHVS and CDR2 FQNEAQ. The CDR3 extends over 12 amino acids. Trimming removed 5 bases from V and 5 bases from J, with 10 bases in between. The CDR3 protein is CASSLVGHEQYF. In DNA form, the CDR3 reads TGTGCCAGCAGCCTTGTCGGCCACGAGCAGTACTTC.

This chain links TRBV10-3 with TRBJ2-2, with TRBD1 matching 10 bases. Unmatched junction bases numbered 6, after V lost 6 bases and J lost 5 bases. CDR1 is ENHRY, CDR2 SYGVKD, per germline. This CDR3 is 15 amino acids long. In DNA, the CDR3 is TGTGCCATCAGCAGACAGGGGGCGCCTACCGGGGAGCTGTTTTTT. Translated, it gives CAISRQGAPTGELFF.

This clone showed up just once. The chain links TRBV5-1 to TRBJ1-1; a weak D match, TRBD1 (5 bases). Trimming shortened V by 5 bases and J by 1 base, and 9 bases separated the two germline ends. The CDR3 sequence is 13 residues long. The germline V gene encodes CDR1 SGHRS and CDR2 YFSETQ. The CDR3 region is CASRDRRNTEAFF. CDR3 bases: TGCGCCAGCAGAGACAGACGGAACACTGAAGCTTTCTTT.

The rearrangement links TRBV19 to TRBJ1-2; D gene ambiguous. V was cut by 8 bases and J by 5 bases, with 15 bases left in between. CDR1 LNHDA and CDR2 SQIVND come from the germline V gene (reference sequence). The CDR3 totals 13 residues. Here the CDR3 DNA reads TGTGCCAGTTCTACCGAGAGGCAGTATGGCTACACCTTC. As protein: CASSTERQYGYTF. Full variable domain (remainder filled in from reference TRBV19 and TRBJ1-2): DGGITQSPKYLFRKEGQNVTLSCEQNLNHDAMYWYRQDPGQGLRLIYYSQIVNDFQKGDIAEGYSVSREKKESFPLTVTSAQKNPTAFYLCASSTERQYGYTFGSGTRLTVV.

This clone has more than one count but fewer than ten. For the CDR3, the DNA is TGTGCCAGCAGTTTACTAGCGGGAGTCCGCAATGAGCAGTTCTTC. Encoded protein: CASSLLAGVRNEQFF. The chain joins TRBV7-2 to TRBJ2-1, with TRBD2 identical over 11 bases. In germline, CDR1 is SGHTA, CDR2 FQGNSA. This CDR3 contains 15 residues. V lost 6 bases to trimming and J lost 6 bases; unmatched junction nucleotides: 7.

This clone turned up a few times. The chain links TRBV7-9 to TRBJ1-5; possibly TRBD1 for D (5 bases). Trimming left V 4 bases short and J 6 bases short, with 7 bases between. Germline V lookup: CDR1 SEHNR, CDR2 FQNEAQ (reference sequence). The CDR3 spans 12 residues. CDR3: CASSSGGQPQHF. DNA for the CDR3: TGTGCCAGCAGCTCCGGGGGTCAGCCCCAGCATTTT.

This clone came up once. The chain employs TRBV6-1 and TRBJ1-1, with 9 bases that match TRBD1. Per germline, CDR1 MNHNS and CDR2 SASEGT. CDR3 length equals 16 residues. The V segment lost 4 bases and the J segment 5 bases; nucleotides outside the gene matches: 11. CDR3 nucleotides: TGTGCCAGCAGTGGGACAGGGGCCTACGTAAGAACTGAAGCTTTCTTT. This sequence encodes CASSGTGAYVRTEAFF.

The chain joins TRBV29-1 to TRBJ2-1, with 9 bases lining up with TRBD2. Germline CDR1 reads SQVTM; CDR2 reads ANQGSEA. After removal of 8 bases from V and 0 bases from J, the junction contained 8 bases not matched to a gene. This CDR3 spans 15 amino acids. The CDR3 DNA reads as TGCAGCTCCCGGCGGGAGGGTAGCTCCTACAATGAGCAGTTCTTC. Its translation: CSSRREGSSYNEQFF.

The V gene is TRBV19, the J gene TRBJ1-5; TRBD1 is a possible D gene (6 bases). With 3 bases removed from V and 1 base from J, the gap between germline ends came to 7 bases. This CDR3 comprises 14 residues. Germline-derived CDR1 and CDR2 are LNHDA and SQIVND (reference sequence). The CDR3 coding sequence is TGTGCCAGTAGTATGCAGGGGAGCAATCAGCCCCAGCATTTT. This codes for CASSMQGSNQPQHF.

J is TRBJ2-1 and V is TRBV2, with D possibly being TRBD2 (5 bases). V lost 1 base and J lost 7, with 8 bases in between. There are 13 residues in the CDR3. Germline V gene data show CDR1 as SNHLY and CDR2 as FYNNEI. CDR3 in amino acids: CASSEERVNEQFF. The CDR3 DNA reads TGTGCCAGCAGTGAAGAGAGGGTAAATGAGCAGTTCTTC.

V and J are TRBV7-8 and TRBJ1-4; D perhaps matches TRBD1 (6 bases). The CDR3 sequence is 17 residues long. In germline, CDR1 is SGHVS, CDR2 FQNEAQ. The germline V and J ends were trimmed by 0 bases and 2 bases, with 13 bases remaining between them. The CDR3 is CASSLARGHGTNEKLFF. The CDR3 DNA is TGTGCCAGCAGCTTAGCCCGGGGGCATGGGACTAATGAAAAACTGTTTTTT.

V and J are TRBV7-2 and TRBJ1-3, with a weak D call TRBD1 (5 bases). This CDR3 region has 16 residues. Germline values: CDR1 SGHTA, CDR2 FQGNSA. Trimming left V 3 bases short and J 4 bases short, with 16 bases between. In DNA, the CDR3 is TGTGCCAGCAGCTTCGCCGTGGGGGGTTTGGGAAACACCATATATTTT. This gives the protein CASSFAVGGLGNTIYF.

This clone was found a few times. The CDR3 DNA reads as TGTGCCACCACCGGGATCCCCACCGGGGAGCTGTTTTTT. Its translation is CATTGIPTGELFF. The J gene is TRBJ2-2, the V gene TRBV10-3; a weak D match, TRBD2 (5 bases). V was trimmed by 10 bases and J by 4 bases, leaving 13 bases between them. The CDR3 runs to 13 residues. CDR1 is ENHRY, CDR2 SYGVKD, per germline.